The rows below give T cell receptor beta chains drawn from one sample of a study of shared clonotypes between healthy human individuals. Data came from immunoSEQ multiplex PCR; TCRdb stores just in-frame clones and leaves some out. The data contain 550,000 to 600,000 clones, around three quarters of them singletons. The sample taken for sequencing was PBMCs. These receptors were obtained from a woman in her forties in good health. Some clones in this sample may be carry-over from other donors' samples. Each CDR3 is given with its conserved first and last residue. A D gene is named only where the DNA matches it firmly. Clone size appears in some rows only: once, few, many, or a class for an expanded clone.

cdr3_aa	cdr3_nt	v_call	j_call	d_call	clone_size
CASSPRQGAVTGELFF	TGTGCCAGCTCACCACGTCAGGGGGCCGTCACCGGGGAGCTGTTTTTT	TRBV18	TRBJ2-2	TRBD1	once
CASSSGVGQGNHEQFF	TGCGCCAGCAGCTCTGGGGTGGGACAGGGGAACCATGAGCAGTTCTTC	TRBV5-1	TRBJ2-1	TRBD1	-
CASSLAGDSYEQYF	TGCGCCAGCAGTTTAGCGGGAGACTCCTACGAGCAGTACTTC	TRBV5-1	TRBJ2-7	TRBD2	-
CASSPLDRDEQYF	TGTGCCAGCAGCCCGCTTGACAGGGACGAGCAGTACTTC	TRBV16	TRBJ2-7	TRBD1	once
CASSKGQGGRRYEQYF	TGTGCCAGCAGCAAAGGCCAGGGGGGGCGCCGCTACGAGCAGTACTTC	TRBV21-1	TRBJ2-7	-	once
CASSPPAAATEAFF	TGTGCCAGCAGTCCCCCCGCGGCCGCCACTGAAGCTTTCTTT	TRBV28	TRBJ1-1	-	-
CSAGTMTTYEQYF	TGCAGCGCCGGGACGATGACCACCTACGAGCAGTACTTC	TRBV29-1	TRBJ2-7	-	once
CASSPGMGSYNEQFF	TGTGCCAGCAGCCCCGGGATGGGGTCCTACAATGAGCAGTTCTTC	TRBV11-3	TRBJ2-1	-	-
CSVEQGGNTEAFF	TGCAGCGTTGAACAGGGGGGGAACACTGAAGCTTTCTTT	TRBV29-1	TRBJ1-1	TRBD1	few
CASSLGLAGGHNEQFF	TGTGCCAGCAGCTTAGGGCTAGCGGGCGGACACAATGAGCAGTTCTTC	TRBV7-8	TRBJ2-1	TRBD2	few
CSVIRGVTEAFF	TGCAGCGTAATCAGGGGGGTCACTGAAGCTTTCTTT	TRBV29-1	TRBJ1-1	TRBD1	-
CASSLSGQSSYEQYF	TGCGCCAGCAGCTTGAGTGGCCAAAGCTCCTACGAGCAGTACTTC	TRBV5-1	TRBJ2-7	-	-
CASSPWTGFHEKLFF	TGTGCCAGCAGCCCGTGGACAGGGTTTCATGAAAAACTGTTTTTT	TRBV7-9	TRBJ1-4	TRBD1	-
CASSLEGRPFGYEQYF	TGTGCCAGCAGCTTAGAGGGGCGGCCTTTTGGTTACGAGCAGTACTTC	TRBV11-1	TRBJ2-7	-	once
CASSKDRGSYNEQFF	TGCGCCAGCAGCAAGGACAGGGGCTCCTACAATGAGCAGTTCTTC	TRBV5-1	TRBJ2-1	TRBD1	-
CASSPPGQGQGDTQYF	TGCGCCAGCAGTCCCCCGGGACAGGGGCAGGGGGATACGCAGTATTTT	TRBV5-1	TRBJ2-3	TRBD1	-
CASSFGEGVGEQYF	TGCGCCAGCAGCTTCGGGGAGGGTGTAGGAGAGCAGTACTTC	TRBV5-1	TRBJ2-7	TRBD2	-
CSVATGAWTEAFF	TGCAGCGTTGCAACGGGGGCTTGGACTGAAGCTTTCTTT	TRBV29-1	TRBJ1-1	-	-
CASSATIRTDTQYF	TGTGCCAGCAGCGCGACGATCCGAACAGATACGCAGTATTTT	TRBV9	TRBJ2-3	-	-
CASSSAGLSRYNEQFF	TGTGCCAGCAGTTCCGCCGGGCTATCCCGTTACAATGAGCAGTTCTTC	TRBV7-9	TRBJ2-1	-	once
CASTGGNTIYF	TGTGCCAGCACCGGGGGGAACACCATATATTTT	TRBV25-1	TRBJ1-3	-	-
CAIRFSGEHTGELFF	TGTGCCATCAGGTTTAGCGGAGAGCACACCGGGGAGCTGTTTTTT	TRBV10-3	TRBJ2-2	-	-
CSSGTPELFF	TGCAGTAGTGGGACACCGGAGCTGTTTTTT	TRBV29-1	TRBJ2-2	-	-
CASSPGPRKMNTEAFF	TGCGCCAGCAGCCCCGGACCCCGCAAGATGAACACTGAAGCTTTCTTT	TRBV5-1	TRBJ1-1	-	once
CASTGTGTYEQYF	TGTGCCAGCACCGGGACAGGGACCTACGAGCAGTACTTC	TRBV6-6	TRBJ2-7	TRBD1	-
CASGRTSGSNEQFF	TGTGCTAGTGGCCGGACTAGCGGGAGCAATGAGCAGTTCTTC	TRBV12-5	TRBJ2-1	TRBD2	-
CASSGLPGGGYTF	TGTGCCAGCAGTGGCTTGCCGGGGGGTGGCTACACCTTC	TRBV6-5	TRBJ1-2	-	few
CASTVDRSSYEQYF	TGTGCCAGCACTGTAGACAGGAGCTCCTACGAGCAGTACTTC	TRBV2	TRBJ2-7	-	few
CASSVRSDQETQYF	TGTGCCAGCAGCGTAAGGTCGGATCAAGAGACCCAGTACTTC	TRBV9	TRBJ2-5	-	-
CASSRRQGASGNTIYF	TGTGCCAGCAGCCGACGACAGGGGGCGTCTGGAAACACCATATATTTT	TRBV13	TRBJ1-3	TRBD1	-
CASSLIGAGEETQYF	TGTGCCAGCAGCTTAATCGGGGCAGGAGAAGAGACCCAGTACTTC	TRBV7-9	TRBJ2-5	-	-